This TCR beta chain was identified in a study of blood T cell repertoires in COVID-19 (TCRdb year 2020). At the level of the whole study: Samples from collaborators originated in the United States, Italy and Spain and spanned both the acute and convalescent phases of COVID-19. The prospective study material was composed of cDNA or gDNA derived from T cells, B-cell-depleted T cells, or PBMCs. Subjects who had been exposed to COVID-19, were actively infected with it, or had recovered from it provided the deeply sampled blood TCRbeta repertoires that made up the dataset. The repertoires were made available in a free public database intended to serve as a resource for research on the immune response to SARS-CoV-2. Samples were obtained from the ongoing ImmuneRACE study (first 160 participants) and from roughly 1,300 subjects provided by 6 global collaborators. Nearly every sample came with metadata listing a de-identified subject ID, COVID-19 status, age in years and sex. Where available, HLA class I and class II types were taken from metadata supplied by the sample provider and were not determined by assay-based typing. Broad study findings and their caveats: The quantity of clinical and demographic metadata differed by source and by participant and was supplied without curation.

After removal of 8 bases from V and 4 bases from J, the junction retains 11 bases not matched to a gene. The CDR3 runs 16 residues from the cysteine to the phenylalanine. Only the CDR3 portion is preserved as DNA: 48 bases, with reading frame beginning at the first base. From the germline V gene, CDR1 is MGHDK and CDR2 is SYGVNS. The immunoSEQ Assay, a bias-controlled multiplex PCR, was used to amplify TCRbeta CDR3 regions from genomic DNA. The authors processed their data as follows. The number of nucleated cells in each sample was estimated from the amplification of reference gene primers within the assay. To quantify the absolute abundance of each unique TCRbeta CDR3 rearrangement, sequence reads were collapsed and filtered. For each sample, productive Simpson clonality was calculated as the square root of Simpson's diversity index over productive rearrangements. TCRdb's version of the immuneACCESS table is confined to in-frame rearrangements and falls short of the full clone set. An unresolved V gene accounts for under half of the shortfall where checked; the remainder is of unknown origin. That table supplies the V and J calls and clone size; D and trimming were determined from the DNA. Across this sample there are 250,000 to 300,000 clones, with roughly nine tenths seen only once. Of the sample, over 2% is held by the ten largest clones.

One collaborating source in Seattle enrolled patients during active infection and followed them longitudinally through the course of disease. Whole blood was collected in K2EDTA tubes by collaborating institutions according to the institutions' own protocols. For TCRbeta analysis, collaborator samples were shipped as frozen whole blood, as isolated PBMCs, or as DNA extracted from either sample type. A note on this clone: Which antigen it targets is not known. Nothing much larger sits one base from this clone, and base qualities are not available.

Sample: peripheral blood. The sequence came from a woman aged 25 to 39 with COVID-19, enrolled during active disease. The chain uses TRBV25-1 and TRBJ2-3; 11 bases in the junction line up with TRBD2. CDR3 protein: CASPLLAGGIADTQYF. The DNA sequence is TGTGCCAGCCCCCTGTTAGCGGGAGGGATCGCAGATACGCAGTATTTT.